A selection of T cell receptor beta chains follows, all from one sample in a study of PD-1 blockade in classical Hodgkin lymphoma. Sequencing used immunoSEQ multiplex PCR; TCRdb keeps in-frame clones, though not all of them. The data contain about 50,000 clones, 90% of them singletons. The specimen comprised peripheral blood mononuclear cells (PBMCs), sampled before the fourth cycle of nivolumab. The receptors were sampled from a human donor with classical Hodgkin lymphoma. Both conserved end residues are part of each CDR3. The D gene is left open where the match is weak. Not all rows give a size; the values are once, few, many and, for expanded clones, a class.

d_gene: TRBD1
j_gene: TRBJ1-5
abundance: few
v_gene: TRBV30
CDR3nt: TGTGCCTGGAGTTATCAAGGACAGGACTCCCCACCCCAGCATTTT
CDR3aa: CAWSYQGQDSPPQHF

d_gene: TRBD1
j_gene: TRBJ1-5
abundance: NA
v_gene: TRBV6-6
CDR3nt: TGTGCCAGCAGCCGAACCGGGACAGGGTCTCAGCCCCAGCATTTT
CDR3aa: CASSRTGTGSQPQHF

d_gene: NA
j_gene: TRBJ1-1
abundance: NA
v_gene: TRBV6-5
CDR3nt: TGTGCCAGCAGTCAAACGACGGGGGACACTGAAGCTTTCTTT
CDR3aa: CASSQTTGDTEAFF

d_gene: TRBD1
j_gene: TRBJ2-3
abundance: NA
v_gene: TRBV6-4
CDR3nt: TGTGCCAGCAGTGACTCGACAGGGGGGTTTGATACGCAGTATTTT
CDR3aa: CASSDSTGGFDTQYF

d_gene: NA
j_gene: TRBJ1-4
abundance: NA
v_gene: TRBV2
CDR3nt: TGTGCCAGCAGTGAGAACCTGCTTAATGAAAAACTGTTTTTT
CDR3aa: CASSENLLNEKLFF

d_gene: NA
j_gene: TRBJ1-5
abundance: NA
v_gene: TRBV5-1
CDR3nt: TGCGCCAGCAGCTGGAGGCCCAATCAGCCCCAGCATTTT
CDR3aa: CASSWRPNQPQHF

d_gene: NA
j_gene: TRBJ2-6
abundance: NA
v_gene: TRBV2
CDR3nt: TGTGCCAGCAGTTTCCAGGGTGCTGGGGCCAACGTCCTGACTTTC
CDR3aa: CASSFQGAGANVLTF

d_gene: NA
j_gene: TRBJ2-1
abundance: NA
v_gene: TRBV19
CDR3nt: TGTGCCAGTAGTCCAACTAGATACAATGAGCAGTTCTTC
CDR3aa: CASSPTRYNEQFF

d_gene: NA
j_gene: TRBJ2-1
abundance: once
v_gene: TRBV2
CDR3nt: TGTGCCAGCAGTGAAAACCACTTAGCCTACAATGAGCAGTTCTTC
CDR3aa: CASSENHLAYNEQFF

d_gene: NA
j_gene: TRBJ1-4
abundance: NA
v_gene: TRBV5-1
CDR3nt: TGCGCCAGCAGCTTGGAGGGGCAAGGGGAAAAACTGTTTTTT
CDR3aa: CASSLEGQGEKLFF

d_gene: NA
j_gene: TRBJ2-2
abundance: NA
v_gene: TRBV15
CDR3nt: TGTGCCACCAGCAGGCAGGGTGCGCCCGGGGAGCTGTTTTTT
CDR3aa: CATSRQGAPGELFF

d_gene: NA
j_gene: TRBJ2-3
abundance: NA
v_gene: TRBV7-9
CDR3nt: TGTGCCAGCAGCGATGGAAGCTTGGGAACAGATACGCAGTATTTT
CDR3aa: CASSDGSLGTDTQYF

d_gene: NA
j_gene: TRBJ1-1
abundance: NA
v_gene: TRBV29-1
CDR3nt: TGCAGCGCAGCGGCTAACGAGAACACTGAAGCTTTCTTT
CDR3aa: CSAAANENTEAFF

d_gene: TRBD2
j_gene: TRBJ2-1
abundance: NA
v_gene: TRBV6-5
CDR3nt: TGTGCCAGCAGCACCAGCGGGAGGTCCTACAATGAGCAGTTCTTC
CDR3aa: CASSTSGRSYNEQFF

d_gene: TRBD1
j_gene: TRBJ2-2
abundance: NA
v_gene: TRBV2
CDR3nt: TGTGCCAGTCGGTGGACAGGAGCCACCGGGGAGCTGTTTTTT
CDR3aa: CASRWTGATGELFF

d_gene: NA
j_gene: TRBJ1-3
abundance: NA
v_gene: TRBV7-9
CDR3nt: TGTGCCAGCAGCCCACGGGGAGTAGGAAACACCATATATTTT
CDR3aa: CASSPRGVGNTIYF

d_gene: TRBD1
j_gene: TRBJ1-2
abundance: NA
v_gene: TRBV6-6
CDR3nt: TGTGCCAGCAGACAGGGGGCGATTCGGAACTATGGCTACACCTTC
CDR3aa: CASRQGAIRNYGYTF

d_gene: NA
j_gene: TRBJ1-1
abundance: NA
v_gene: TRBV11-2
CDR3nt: TGTGCCAGCAGCTTAGGCGGGACCATAGCTTTCTTT
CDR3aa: CASSLGGTIAFF

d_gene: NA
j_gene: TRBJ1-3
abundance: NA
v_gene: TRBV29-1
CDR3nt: TGTGCAGGAGGGGGAAACACCATATATTTT
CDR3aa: CAGGGNTIYF

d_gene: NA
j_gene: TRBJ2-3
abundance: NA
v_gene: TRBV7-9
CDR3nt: TGTGCCAGCAGCTTAGTGGTATTGGGAGATACGCAGTATTTT
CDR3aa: CASSLVVLGDTQYF

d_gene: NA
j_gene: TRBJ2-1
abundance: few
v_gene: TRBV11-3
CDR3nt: TGTGCCAGCAGCTTAGGCTTAGAGGGGAATGAGCAGTTCTTC
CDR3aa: CASSLGLEGNEQFF

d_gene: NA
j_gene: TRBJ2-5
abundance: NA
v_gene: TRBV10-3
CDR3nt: TGTGCCATCAGTGCCGGGCAAGAGACCCAGTACTTC
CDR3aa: CAISAGQETQYF

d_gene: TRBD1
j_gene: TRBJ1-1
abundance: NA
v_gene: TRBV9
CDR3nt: TGTGCCAGCAGCGTAGGGTGGGACAGGGGGCGCCGCACTGAAGCTTTCTTT
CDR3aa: CASSVGWDRGRRTEAFF

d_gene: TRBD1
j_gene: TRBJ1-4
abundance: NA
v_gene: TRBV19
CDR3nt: TGTGCCAGTAGTATAGGACAGGGTTCACGGGAAAAACTGTTTTTT
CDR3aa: CASSIGQGSREKLFF

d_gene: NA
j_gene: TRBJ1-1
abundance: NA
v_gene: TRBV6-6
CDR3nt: TGTGCCAGCAGCTACTCGAGCTTATTCTTT
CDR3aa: CASSYSSLFF

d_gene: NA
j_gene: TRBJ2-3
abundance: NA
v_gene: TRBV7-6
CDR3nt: TGTGCCAGCAGCTATATCATAGCGTCGGCAGATACGCAGTATTTT
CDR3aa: CASSYIIASADTQYF

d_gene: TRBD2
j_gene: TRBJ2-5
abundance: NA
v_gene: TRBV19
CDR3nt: TGTGCCAGTAGTTGGGGGGGACAAGAGACCCAGTACTTC
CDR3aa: CASSWGGQETQYF

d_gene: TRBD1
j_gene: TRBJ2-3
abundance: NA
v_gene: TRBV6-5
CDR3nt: TGTGCCAGCAGTACCGGGACAGCGAAAACAGATACGCAGTATTTT
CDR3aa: CASSTGTAKTDTQYF

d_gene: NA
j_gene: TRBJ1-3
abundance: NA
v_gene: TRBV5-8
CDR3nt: TGTGCCAGCAGCTTGGGAGATTTAATAAACACCATATATTTT
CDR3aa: CASSLGDLINTIYF

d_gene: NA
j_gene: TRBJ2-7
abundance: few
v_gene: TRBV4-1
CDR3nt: TGCGCCAGCAGCCAAGAGACATTCACCTACGAGCAGTACTTC
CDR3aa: CASSQETFTYEQYF

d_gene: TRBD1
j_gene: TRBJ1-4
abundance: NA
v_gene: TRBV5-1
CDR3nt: TGCGCCAGCAGGCGCACCGGGACAGGGCTTAATGAAAAACTGTTTTTT
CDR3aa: CASRRTGTGLNEKLFF

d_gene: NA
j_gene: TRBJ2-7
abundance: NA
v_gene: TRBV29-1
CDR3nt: TGCAGCGTTGAAGACGGGGGCTCCAGTGGGAAGCAGTACTTC
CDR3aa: CSVEDGGSSGKQYF

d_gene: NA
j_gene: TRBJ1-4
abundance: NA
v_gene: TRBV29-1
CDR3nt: TGCAGCGTGCGGGGTGTGGAAAAACTGTTTTTT
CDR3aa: CSVRGVEKLFF

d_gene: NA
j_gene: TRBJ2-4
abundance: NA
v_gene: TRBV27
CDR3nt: TGTGCCACCATGGCACAGGGAGGAAACATTCAGTACTTC
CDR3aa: CATMAQGGNIQYF

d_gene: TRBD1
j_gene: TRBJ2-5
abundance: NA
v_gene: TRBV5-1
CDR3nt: TGCGCCAGCAGCTACCAGGGGGAAGAGACCCAGTACTTC
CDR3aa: CASSYQGEETQYF

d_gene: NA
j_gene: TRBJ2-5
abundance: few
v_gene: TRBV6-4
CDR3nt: TGTGCCAGCAGGGGGGACCGAGAGAGCCCAAACCTAGAGACCCAGTACTTC
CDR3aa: CASRGDRESPNLETQYF

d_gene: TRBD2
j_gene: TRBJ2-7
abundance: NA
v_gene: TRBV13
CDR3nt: TGTGCCAGCAGCCAAACACTAGCGGGCTCCTACGAGCAGTACTTC
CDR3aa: CASSQTLAGSYEQYF

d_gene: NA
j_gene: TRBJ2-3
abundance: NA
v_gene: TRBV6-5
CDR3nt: TGTGCCAGCACCCCCGGCAGCACGAATACGCAGTATTTT
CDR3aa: CASTPGSTNTQYF

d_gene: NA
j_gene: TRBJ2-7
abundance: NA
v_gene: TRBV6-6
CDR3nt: TGTGCCAGCAGAACGACGGGACCGTTCTACGAGCAGTACTTC
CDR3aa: CASRTTGPFYEQYF

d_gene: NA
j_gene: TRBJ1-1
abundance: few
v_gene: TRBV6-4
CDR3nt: TGTGCCAGCCAGGGCCCCGAAGCTTTCTTT
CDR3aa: CASQGPEAFF

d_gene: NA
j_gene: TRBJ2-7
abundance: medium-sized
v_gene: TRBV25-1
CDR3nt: TGTGCCAGCAGTCTGGGAGCCTACGAGCAGTACTTC
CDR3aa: CASSLGAYEQYF